One and the same sample provided the 14 T cell receptor beta chains below, sequenced in a study of Ad26.COV2.S vaccination and SARS-CoV-2 variants listed by TCRdb under 2021. According to the study, the label for this sample's treatment or condition signals: some 20 received Ad26.COV2.S at low or high dose, single or two shots; roughly five received placebo; per-sample allocation not given. For vaccine and placebo recipients, the sequenced repertoires came from samples collected on day 63 after the first injection. Libraries were built with the immunoSEQ multiplex PCR assay. TCRdb carries this immuneACCESS record with in-frame sequences only. Its versions omit some clonotypes, under half of them owing to an unresolved V gene in the studies checked, with the rest unexplained. The sample data list about 350,000 clones, and around 89% of these were observed just once. Approximately 5% of the sample is taken by the ten largest.

The source material was peripheral blood, sampled in a trial of Ad26.COV2.S vaccine versus placebo. The receptors come from a person aged 18-65 years who received the Ad26.COV2.S COVID-19 vaccine or a placebo.

This sequence joins TRBV29-1 and TRBJ2-7; the D gene is possibly TRBD1 (6 bases). This CDR3 is built from 13 residues. The V gene lost 4 bases and the J gene lost 5 bases, with 15 bases spanning the gap. Germline V gene lookup returns CDR1 SQVTM and CDR2 ANQGSEA. Here the CDR3 reads CSVARTEVDEQYF. CDR3 in DNA: TGCAGCGTTGCGAGGACAGAAGTGGACGAGCAGTACTTC.

The chain recombines TRBV14 with TRBJ2-6; D gene uncertain. V was clipped by 8 bases and J by 0 bases, with 5 bases between them. The CDR3 runs to 13 residues. The germline gives CDR1 SGHDN, CDR2 FVKESK. The CDR3 loop reads CASRNSGANVLTF. In nucleotides, the CDR3 is TGTGCCAGCCGAAACTCTGGGGCCAACGTCCTGACTTTC.

The V and J genes are TRBV7-2 and TRBJ1-5; D remains unclear. V lost 1 base and J lost 4, with 8 bases in between. Per the germline V gene, CDR1 is SGHTA and CDR2 is FQGNSA. CDR3 size: 14 residues. The CDR3 nucleotides read TGTGCCAGCAGCTTAGGTAATCGGAATCAGCCCCAGCATTTT. Protein: CASSLGNRNQPQHF.

The chain is built from TRBV27 and TRBJ2-5, with 8 bases identical to TRBD1. From germline, CDR1 is MNHEY and CDR2 SMNVEV (reference sequence). This CDR3 has 15 residues. V dropped 0 bases and J dropped 13; count of bases not matched to a gene: 13. CDR3 in DNA: TGTGCCAGCAGTTTATCCGACTTGACAGGGGATGTACGGTACTTC. This translates into CASSLSDLTGDVRYF.

V is TRBV21-1 and J is TRBJ2-3; TRBD2 is the table's D call, not checked against the DNA. TRBV21-1 is shown as a pseudogene. The CDR3 totals 19 residues. CDR3 DNA: TGTGCCAGCAGCCCAAATGGCGGACTAGCGGGATTAGCCACAGATACGCAGTATTTT. Its protein is CASSPNGGLAGLATDTQYF.

V gene TRBV5-6 combines with J gene TRBJ2-3, with unresolved D. V gave up 0 bases and J gave up 6 bases, with 17 bases separating them. This CDR3 has 16 amino acids. Germline assignment: CDR1 SGHDT and CDR2 YYEEEE. CDR3 sequence: CASSLDRFPTRDTQYF. The DNA of the CDR3 is TGTGCCAGCAGCTTGGATCGGTTCCCGACTCGCGATACGCAGTATTTT. The whole variable domain, remainder taken from reference TRBV5-6 and TRBJ2-3, is DAGVTQSPTHLIKTRGQQVTLRCSPKSGHDTVSWYQQALGQGPQFIFQYYEEEERQRGNFPDRFSGHQFPNYSSELNVNALLLGDSALYLCASSLDRFPTRDTQYFGPGTRLTVL.

This clone was seen a single time. The chain is built from TRBV29-1 and TRBJ1-1; TRBD1 matches 8 bases. The V gene's germline CDR1 is SQVTM and CDR2 ANQGSEA. V shed 7 bases and J 2 bases; nucleotides not matched to a gene: 3. The CDR3 runs 12 residues. The CDR3 nucleotides read TGCAGCGCGGGACAGGCCAACACTGAAGCTTTCTTT. Its translation is CSAGQANTEAFF. Using reference TRBV29-1 and TRBJ1-1 for the parts outside the CDR3, the full variable domain is SAVISQKPSRDICQRGTSLTIQCQVDSQVTMMFWYRQQPGQSLTLIATANQGSEATYESGFVIDKFPISRPNLTFSTLTVSNMSPEDSSIYLCSAGQANTEAFFGQGTRLTVV.

J is TRBJ2-7 and V is TRBV6-5; 8 bases are shared with TRBD1. This CDR3 has 14 amino acids. With V trimmed by 6 bases and J by 2 bases, 6 bases remained unmatched. Germline CDR1 and CDR2: MNHEY and SVGAGI. The chain's CDR3 is CASRQDRVPYEQYF. The CDR3 DNA sequence: TGTGCCAGCAGGCAGGACAGGGTCCCCTACGAGCAGTACTTC.

This chain uses TRBV6-1 with TRBJ1-5; the D is unclear. The CDR3 has 15 residues. The V end lost 2 bases, the J end lost 6 bases, and 14 bases lay between the germline ends. From germline, CDR1 is MNHNS and CDR2 SASEGT. DNA for the CDR3: TGTGCCAGCAGTGAACAGAGTGATGCGGGTCAGCCCCAGCATTTT. It specifies CASSEQSDAGQPQHF.

CDR3 DNA: TGTGCCAGCAGCCGATTGAGGGGGGCGGGCGAGCAGTACTTC. It codes for CASSRLRGAGEQYF. This chain links TRBV3-1 (or the pseudogene TRBV3-2) with TRBJ2-7; D tentatively fits TRBD1 or TRBD2 (6 bases each). V was cut by 4 bases and J by 6 bases, with 16 bases left in between. The germline V gene encodes CDR1 LGHDT and CDR2 YNNKEL (reference sequence). The CDR3 contains 14 residues.

The chain uses TRBV9 and TRBJ2-1, with a possible D match to TRBD2 (5 bases). The germline CDR1 and CDR2 sequences are SGDLS and YYNGEE. This CDR3 has 15 residues. The ends were cut back, 0 bases at V and 6 bases at J, with 13 bases in the middle. The DNA for the CDR3 is TGTGCCAGCAGCGTAGAATCTAGCCCCGGCAATGAGCAGTTCTTC. Its protein is CASSVESSPGNEQFF.

The rearrangement joins TRBV28 to TRBJ1-3, with a tentative D call TRBD1 (5 bases). With 2 bases removed from V and 2 bases from J, the gap between germline ends came to 7 bases. CDR3 length: 14 residues. Germline V gene lookup returns CDR1 MDHEN and CDR2 SYDVKM. The CDR3 nucleotides read TGTGCCAGCAGTTTACGCAGGGCTGGAAACACCATATATTTT. Translated: CASSLRRAGNTIYF. The entire variable domain, with the rest obtained from reference TRBV28 and TRBJ1-3, is as follows: DVKVTQSSRYLVKRTGEKVFLECVQDMDHENMFWYRQDPGLGLRLIYFSYDVKMKEKGDIPEGYSVSREKKERFSLILESASTNQTSMYLCASSLRRAGNTIYFGEGSWLTVV.

The genes are TRBV10-1 and TRBJ2-3; D remains ambiguous. The V end was cut by 4 bases, the J end by 2 bases, with 10 bases between. The CDR3 runs to 14 residues. The germline CDR1 and CDR2 sequences are WNHNN and SYGVQD (reference sequence). The CDR3 nucleotides read TGCGCCAGCAGTGCTCAGCGCACCACAGATACGCAGTATTTT. This gives the protein CASSAQRTTDTQYF.

This clone was seen only a few times. J is TRBJ1-6 and V is TRBV19; D is unresolved. CDR3 length: 16 amino acids. Trimming cost V 1 base and J 7 bases, with 14 bases left between them. Germline V gene sequence: CDR1 LNHDA, CDR2 SQIVND (reference sequence). The chain's CDR3 is CASSIGRTAGNSPLHF. The CDR3 DNA is TGTGCCAGTAGTATAGGTAGGACGGCGGGCAATTCACCCCTCCACTTT.